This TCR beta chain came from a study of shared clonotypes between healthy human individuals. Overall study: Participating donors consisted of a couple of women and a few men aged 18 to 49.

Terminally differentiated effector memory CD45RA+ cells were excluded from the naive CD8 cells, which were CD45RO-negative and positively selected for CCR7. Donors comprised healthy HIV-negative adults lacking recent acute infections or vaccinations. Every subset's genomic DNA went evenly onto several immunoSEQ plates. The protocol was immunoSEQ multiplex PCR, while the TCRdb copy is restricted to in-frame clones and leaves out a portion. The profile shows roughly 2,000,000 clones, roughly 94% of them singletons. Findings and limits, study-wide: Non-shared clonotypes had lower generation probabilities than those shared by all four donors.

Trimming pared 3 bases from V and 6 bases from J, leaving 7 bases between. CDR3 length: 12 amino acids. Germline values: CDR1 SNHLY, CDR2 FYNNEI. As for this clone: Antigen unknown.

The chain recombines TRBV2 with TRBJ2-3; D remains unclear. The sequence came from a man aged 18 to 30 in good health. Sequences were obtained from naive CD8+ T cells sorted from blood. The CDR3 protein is CASSDSSDTQYF. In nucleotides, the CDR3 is TGTGCCAGCAGTGATAGTAGTGATACGCAGTATTTT. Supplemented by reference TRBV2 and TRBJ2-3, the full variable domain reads EPEVTQTPSHQVTQMGQEVILRCVPISNHLYFYWYRQILGQKVEFLVSFYNNEISEKSEIFDDQFSVERPDGSNFTLKIRSTKLEDSAMYFCASSDSSDTQYFGPGTRLTVL.